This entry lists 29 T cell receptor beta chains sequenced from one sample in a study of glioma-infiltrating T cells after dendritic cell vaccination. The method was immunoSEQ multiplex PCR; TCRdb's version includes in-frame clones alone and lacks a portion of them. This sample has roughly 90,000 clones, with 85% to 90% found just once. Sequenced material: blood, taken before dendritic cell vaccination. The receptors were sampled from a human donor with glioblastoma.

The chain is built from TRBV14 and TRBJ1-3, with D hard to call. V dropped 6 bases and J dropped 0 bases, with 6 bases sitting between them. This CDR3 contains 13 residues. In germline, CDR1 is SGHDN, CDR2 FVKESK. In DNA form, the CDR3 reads TGTGCCAGCAGGCCGGTCTCTGGAAACACCATATATTTT. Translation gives CASRPVSGNTIYF.

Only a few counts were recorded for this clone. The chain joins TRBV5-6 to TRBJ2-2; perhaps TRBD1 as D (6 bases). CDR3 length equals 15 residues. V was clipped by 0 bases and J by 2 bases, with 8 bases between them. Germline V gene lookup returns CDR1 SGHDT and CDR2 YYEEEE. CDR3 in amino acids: CASSLAGQNTGELFF. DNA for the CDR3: TGTGCCAGCAGCTTGGCGGGACAAAACACCGGGGAGCTGTTTTTT. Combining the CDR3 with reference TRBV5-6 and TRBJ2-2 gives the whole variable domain DAGVTQSPTHLIKTRGQQVTLRCSPKSGHDTVSWYQQALGQGPQFIFQYYEEEERQRGNFPDRFSGHQFPNYSSELNVNALLLGDSALYLCASSLAGQNTGELFFGEGSRLTVL.

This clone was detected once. The CDR3 protein is CASSYQTGDYNEQFF. CDR3 DNA: TGTGCCAGCAGTTACCAGACAGGGGATTACAATGAGCAGTTCTTC. V usage is TRBV6-6 and J usage is TRBJ2-1; 8 positions agree with TRBD1. V was pared by 2 bases and J by 4 bases, with 4 bases of the junction left unmatched. Per germline, CDR1 MNHNY and CDR2 SVGAGI (reference sequence). The CDR3 has 15 amino acids.

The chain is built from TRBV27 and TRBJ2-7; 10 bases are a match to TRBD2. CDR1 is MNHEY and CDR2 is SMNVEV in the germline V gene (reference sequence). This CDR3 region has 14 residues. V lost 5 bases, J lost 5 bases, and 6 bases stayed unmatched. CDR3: CASSPSGSPHEQYF. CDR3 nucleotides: TGTGCCAGCAGTCCTAGCGGGAGTCCCCACGAGCAGTACTTC.

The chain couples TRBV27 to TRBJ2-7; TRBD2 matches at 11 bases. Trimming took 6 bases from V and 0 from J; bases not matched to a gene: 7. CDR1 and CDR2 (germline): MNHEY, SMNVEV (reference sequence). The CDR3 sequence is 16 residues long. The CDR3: CASSKTSGKSSYEQYF. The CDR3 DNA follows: TGTGCCAGCAGCAAGACTAGCGGGAAGAGCTCCTACGAGCAGTACTTC.

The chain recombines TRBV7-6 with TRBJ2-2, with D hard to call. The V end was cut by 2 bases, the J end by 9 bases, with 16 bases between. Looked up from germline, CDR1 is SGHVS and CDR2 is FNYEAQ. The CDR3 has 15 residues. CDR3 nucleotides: TGTGCCAGCAGCTTAATTGACACACAACACCGGGAGCTGTTTTTT. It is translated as CASSLIDTQHRELFF. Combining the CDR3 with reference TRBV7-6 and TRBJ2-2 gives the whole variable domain GAGVSQSPRYKVTKRGQDVALRCDPISGHVSLYWYRQALGQGPEFLTYFNYEAQQDKSGLPNDRFSAERPEGSISTLTIQRTEQRDSAMYRCASSLIDTQHRELFFGEGSRLTVL.

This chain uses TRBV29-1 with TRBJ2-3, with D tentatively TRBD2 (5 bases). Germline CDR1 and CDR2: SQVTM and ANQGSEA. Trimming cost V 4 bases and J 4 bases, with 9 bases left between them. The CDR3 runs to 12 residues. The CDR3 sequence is CSVARAPDTQYF. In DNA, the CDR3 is TGCAGCGTTGCGAGGGCCCCAGATACGCAGTATTTT.

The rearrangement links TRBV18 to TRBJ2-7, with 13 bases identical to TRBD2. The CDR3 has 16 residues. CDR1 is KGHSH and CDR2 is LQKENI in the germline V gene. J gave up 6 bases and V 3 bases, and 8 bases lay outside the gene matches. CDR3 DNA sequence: TGTGCCAGCTCACCCGCGGGACTAGCGGGAATAACCGAGCAGTACTTC. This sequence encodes CASSPAGLAGITEQYF.

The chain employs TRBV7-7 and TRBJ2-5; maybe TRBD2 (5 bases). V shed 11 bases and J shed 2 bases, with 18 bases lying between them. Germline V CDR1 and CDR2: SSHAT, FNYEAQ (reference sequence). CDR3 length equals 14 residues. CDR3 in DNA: TGTGCCTCAACAGAAGCGGCCTGGCAAGAGACCCAGTACTTC. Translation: CASTEAAWQETQYF.

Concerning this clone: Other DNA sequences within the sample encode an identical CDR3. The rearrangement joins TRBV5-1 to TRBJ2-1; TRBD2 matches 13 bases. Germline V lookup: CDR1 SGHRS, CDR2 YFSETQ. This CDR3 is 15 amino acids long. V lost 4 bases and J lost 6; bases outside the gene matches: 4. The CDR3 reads CASSRTSGSPNEQFF. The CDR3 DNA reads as TGCGCCAGCAGCCGGACTAGCGGGAGCCCCAATGAGCAGTTCTTC.

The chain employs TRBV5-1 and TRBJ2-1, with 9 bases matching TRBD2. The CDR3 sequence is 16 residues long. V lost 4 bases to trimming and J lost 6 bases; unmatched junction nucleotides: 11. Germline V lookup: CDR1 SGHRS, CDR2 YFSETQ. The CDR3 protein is CASSPKGLASGNEQFF. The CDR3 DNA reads TGCGCCAGCAGCCCAAAGGGACTAGCATCGGGCAATGAGCAGTTCTTC.

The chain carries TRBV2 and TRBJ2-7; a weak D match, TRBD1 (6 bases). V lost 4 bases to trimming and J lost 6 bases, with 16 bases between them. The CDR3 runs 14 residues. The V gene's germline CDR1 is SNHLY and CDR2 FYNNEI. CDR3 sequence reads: CASSVWTEDPEQYF. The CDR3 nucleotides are TGTGCCAGCAGTGTCTGGACAGAGGACCCCGAGCAGTACTTC.

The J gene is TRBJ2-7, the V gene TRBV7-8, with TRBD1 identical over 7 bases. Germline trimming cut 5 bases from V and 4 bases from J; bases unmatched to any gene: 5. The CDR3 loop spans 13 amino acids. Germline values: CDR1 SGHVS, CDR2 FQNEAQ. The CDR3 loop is CASSPGQVYEQYF. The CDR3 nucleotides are TGTGCCAGCAGCCCAGGACAGGTTTACGAGCAGTACTTC.

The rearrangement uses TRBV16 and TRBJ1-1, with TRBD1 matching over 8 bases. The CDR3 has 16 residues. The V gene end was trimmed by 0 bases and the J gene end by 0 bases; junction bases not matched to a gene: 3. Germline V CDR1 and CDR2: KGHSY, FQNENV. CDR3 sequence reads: CASSQSVTGVNTEAFF. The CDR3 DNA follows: TGTGCCAGCAGCCAATCCGTGACAGGGGTGAACACTGAAGCTTTCTTT.

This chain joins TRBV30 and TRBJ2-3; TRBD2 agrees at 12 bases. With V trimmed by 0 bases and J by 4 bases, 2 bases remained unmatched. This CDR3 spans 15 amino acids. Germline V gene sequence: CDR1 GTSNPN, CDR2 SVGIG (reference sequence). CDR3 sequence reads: CAWSVLAGGADTQYF. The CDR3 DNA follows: TGTGCCTGGAGTGTACTAGCGGGAGGTGCAGATACGCAGTATTTT. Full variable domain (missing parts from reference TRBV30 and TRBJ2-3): SQTIHQWPATLVQPVGSPLSLECTVEGTSNPNLYWYRQAAGRGLQLLFYSVGIGQISSEVPQNLSASRPQDRQFILSSKKLLLSDSGFYLCAWSVLAGGADTQYFGPGTRLTVL.

The CDR3 bases are TGTGCCAGCAGTGAAGACAGGGGGCGCGGTGGCTACACCTTC. Translation gives CASSEDRGRGGYTF. This chain joins TRBV6-5 and TRBJ1-2, with TRBD1 matching over 10 bases. The CDR3 is 14 residues long. V shed 5 bases and J 7 bases; nucleotides not matched to a gene: 7. Germline V lookup: CDR1 MNHEY, CDR2 SVGAGI.

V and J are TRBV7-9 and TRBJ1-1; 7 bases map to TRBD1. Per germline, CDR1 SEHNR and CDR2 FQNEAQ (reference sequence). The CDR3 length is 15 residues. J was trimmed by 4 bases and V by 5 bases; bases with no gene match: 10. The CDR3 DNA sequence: TGTGCCAGCAGCCCAGTCCAGGGGGATGGCACTGAAGCTTTCTTT. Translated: CASSPVQGDGTEAFF. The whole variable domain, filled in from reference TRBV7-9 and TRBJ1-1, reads DTGVSQNPRHKITKRGQNVTFRCDPISEHNRLYWYRQTLGQGPEFLTYFQNEAQLEKSRLLSDRFSAERPKGSFSTLEIQRTEQGDSAMYLCASSPVQGDGTEAFFGQGTRLTVV.

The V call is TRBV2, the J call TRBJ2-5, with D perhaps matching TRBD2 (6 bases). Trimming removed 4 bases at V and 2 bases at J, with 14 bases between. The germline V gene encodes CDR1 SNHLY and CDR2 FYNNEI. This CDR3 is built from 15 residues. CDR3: CASSGAGNPQETQYF. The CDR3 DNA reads TGTGCCAGCAGTGGGGCGGGGAACCCACAAGAGACCCAGTACTTC.

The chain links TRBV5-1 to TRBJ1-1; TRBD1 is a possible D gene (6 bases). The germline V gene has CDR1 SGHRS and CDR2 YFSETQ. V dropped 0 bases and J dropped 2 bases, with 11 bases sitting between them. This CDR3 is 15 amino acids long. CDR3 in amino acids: CASSLVAGANTEAFF. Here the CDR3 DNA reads TGCGCCAGCAGCTTGGTCGCAGGGGCTAACACTGAAGCTTTCTTT.

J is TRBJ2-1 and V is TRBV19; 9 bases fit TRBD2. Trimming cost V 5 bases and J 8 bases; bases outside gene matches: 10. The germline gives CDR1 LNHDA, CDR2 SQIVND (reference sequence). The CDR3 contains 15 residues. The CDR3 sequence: CASSQAGGPFDEQFF. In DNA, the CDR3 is TGTGCCAGTAGTCAGGCGGGAGGGCCCTTCGATGAGCAGTTCTTC. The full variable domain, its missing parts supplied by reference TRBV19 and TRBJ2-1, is DGGITQSPKYLFRKEGQNVTLSCEQNLNHDAMYWYRQDPGQGLRLIYYSQIVNDFQKGDIAEGYSVSREKKESFPLTVTSAQKNPTAFYLCASSQAGGPFDEQFFGPGTRLTVL.

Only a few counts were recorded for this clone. The CDR3 nucleotides read TGTGCCAGCAGTGGCAGGAATGAGAACTATGGCTACACCTTC. Amino acid sequence: CASSGRNENYGYTF. The chain links TRBV7-2 to TRBJ1-2; D gene ambiguous. Germline V gene lookup returns CDR1 SGHTA and CDR2 FQGNSA. The CDR3 has 14 amino acids. Trimming removed 6 bases from V and 2 bases from J, with 13 bases in between.

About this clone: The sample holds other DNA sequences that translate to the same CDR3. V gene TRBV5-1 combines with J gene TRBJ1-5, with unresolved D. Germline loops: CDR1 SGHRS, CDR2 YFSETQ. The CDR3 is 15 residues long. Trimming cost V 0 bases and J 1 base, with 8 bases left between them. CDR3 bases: TGCGCCAGCAGCTTGGAGGGAGGGAGCAATCAGCCCCAGCATTTT. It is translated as CASSLEGGSNQPQHF.

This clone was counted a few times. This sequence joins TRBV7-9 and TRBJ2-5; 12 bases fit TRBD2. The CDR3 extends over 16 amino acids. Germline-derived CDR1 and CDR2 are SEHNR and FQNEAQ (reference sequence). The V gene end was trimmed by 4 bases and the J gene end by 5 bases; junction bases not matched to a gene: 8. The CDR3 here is CASSSRLAGASETQYF. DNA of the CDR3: TGTGCCAGCAGCTCACGACTAGCGGGAGCGTCGGAGACCCAGTACTTC. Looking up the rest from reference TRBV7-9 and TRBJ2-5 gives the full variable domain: DTGVSQNPRHKITKRGQNVTFRCDPISEHNRLYWYRQTLGQGPEFLTYFQNEAQLEKSRLLSDRFSAERPKGSFSTLEIQRTEQGDSAMYLCASSSRLAGASETQYFGPGTRLLVL.

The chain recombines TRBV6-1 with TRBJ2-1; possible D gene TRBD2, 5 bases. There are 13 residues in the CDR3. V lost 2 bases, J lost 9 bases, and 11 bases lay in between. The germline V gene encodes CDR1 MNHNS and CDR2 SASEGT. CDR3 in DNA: TGTGCCAGCAGTGAAAAGAGGGATTTTGAGCAGTTCTTC. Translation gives CASSEKRDFEQFF.

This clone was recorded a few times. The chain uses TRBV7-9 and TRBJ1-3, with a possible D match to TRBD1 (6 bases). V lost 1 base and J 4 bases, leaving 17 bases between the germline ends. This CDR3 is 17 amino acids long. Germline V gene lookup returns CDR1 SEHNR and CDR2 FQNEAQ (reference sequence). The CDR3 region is CASSLGGGGPPGNTIYF. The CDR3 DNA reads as TGTGCCAGCAGCTTAGGGGGAGGGGGTCCGCCAGGAAACACCATATATTTT.

CDR3 bases: TGTGCCAGCAGTGATCAGCGCGGGATGTACGAGCAGTACTTC. It is translated as CASSDQRGMYEQYF. This rearrangement joins TRBV2 to TRBJ2-7, with a tentative D call TRBD2 (6 bases). Between the trimmed V and J ends, which lost 3 bases and 4 bases, there was a span of 13 bases. CDR1 and CDR2 (germline): SNHLY, FYNNEI. The CDR3 extends over 14 amino acids.

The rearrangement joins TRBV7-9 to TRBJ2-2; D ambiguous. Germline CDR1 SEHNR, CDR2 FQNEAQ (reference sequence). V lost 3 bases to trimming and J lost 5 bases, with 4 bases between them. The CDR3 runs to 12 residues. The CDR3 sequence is CASSFLTGELFF. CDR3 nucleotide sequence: TGTGCCAGCAGCTTCCTAACCGGGGAGCTGTTTTTT.

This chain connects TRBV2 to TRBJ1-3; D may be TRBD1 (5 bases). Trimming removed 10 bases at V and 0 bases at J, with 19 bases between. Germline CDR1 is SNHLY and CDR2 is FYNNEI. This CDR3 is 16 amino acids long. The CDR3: CATSGGAPLSGNTIYF. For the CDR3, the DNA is TGTGCCACCTCCGGAGGGGCCCCACTCTCTGGAAACACCATATATTTT.

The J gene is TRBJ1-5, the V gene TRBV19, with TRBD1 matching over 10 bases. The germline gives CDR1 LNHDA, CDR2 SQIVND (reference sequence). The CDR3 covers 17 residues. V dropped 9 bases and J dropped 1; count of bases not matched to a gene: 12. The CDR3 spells CASMTGTGVRSNQPQHF. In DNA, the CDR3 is TGTGCCAGCATGACCGGGACAGGGGTTCGAAGCAATCAGCCCCAGCATTTT.